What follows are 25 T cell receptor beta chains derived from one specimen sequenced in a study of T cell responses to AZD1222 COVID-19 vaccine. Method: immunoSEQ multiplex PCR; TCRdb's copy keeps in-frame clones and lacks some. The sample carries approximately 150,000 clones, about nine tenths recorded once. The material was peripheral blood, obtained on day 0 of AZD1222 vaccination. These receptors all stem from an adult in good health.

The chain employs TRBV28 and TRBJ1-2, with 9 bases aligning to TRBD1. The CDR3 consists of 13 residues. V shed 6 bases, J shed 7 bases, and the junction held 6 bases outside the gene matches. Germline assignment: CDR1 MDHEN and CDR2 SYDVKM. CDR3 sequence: CASRPGQGFGYTF. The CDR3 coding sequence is TGTGCCAGCAGACCGGGACAGGGATTTGGCTACACCTTC.

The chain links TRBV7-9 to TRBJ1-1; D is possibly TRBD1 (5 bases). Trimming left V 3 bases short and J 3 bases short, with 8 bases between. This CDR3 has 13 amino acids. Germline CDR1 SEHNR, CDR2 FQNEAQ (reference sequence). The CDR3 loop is CASSFVGDTEAFF. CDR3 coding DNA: TGTGCCAGCAGCTTCGTAGGGGACACTGAAGCTTTCTTT.

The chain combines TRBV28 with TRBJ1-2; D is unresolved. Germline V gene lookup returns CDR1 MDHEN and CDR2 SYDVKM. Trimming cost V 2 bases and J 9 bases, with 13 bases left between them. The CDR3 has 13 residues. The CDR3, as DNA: TGTGCCAGCAGTTTACAAGGGTTTGAAAGCTACACCTTC. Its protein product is CASSLQGFESYTF.

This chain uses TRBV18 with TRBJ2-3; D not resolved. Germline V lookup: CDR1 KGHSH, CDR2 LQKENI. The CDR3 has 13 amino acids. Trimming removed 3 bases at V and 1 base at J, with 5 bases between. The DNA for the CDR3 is TGTGCCAGCTCACCTGGCGGCACAGATACGCAGTATTTT. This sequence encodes CASSPGGTDTQYF. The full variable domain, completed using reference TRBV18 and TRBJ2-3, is NAGVMQNPRHLVRRRGQEARLRCSPMKGHSHVYWYRQLPEEGLKFMVYLQKENIIDESGMPKERFSAEFPKEGPSILRIQQVVRGDSAAYFCASSPGGTDTQYFGPGTRLTVL.

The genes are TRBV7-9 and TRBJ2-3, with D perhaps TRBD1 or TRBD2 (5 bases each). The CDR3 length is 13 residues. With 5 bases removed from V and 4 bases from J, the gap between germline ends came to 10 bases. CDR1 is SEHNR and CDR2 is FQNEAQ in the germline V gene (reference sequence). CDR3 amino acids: CASSPRGPDTQYF. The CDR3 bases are TGTGCCAGCAGCCCCCGGGGCCCAGATACGCAGTATTTT.

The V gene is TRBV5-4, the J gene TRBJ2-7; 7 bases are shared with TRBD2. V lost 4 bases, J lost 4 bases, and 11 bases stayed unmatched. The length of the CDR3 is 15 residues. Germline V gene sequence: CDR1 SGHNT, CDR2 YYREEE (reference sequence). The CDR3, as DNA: TGTGCCAGCAGCCCCGGACTAGAAGAGGGGTACGAGCAGTACTTC. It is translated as CASSPGLEEGYEQYF.

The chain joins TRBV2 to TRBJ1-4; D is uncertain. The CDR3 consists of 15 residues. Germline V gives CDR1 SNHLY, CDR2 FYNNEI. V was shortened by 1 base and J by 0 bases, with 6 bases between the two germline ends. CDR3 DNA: TGTGCCAGCAGTGAAGGACTTGCAACTAATGAAAAACTGTTTTTT. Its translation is CASSEGLATNEKLFF.

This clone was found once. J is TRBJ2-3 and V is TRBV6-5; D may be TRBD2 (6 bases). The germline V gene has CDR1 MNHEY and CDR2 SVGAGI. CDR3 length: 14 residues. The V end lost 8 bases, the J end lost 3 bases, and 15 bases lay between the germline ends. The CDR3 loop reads CASGGSGETDTQYF. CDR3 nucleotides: TGTGCCAGCGGAGGGAGCGGAGAAACAGATACGCAGTATTTT.

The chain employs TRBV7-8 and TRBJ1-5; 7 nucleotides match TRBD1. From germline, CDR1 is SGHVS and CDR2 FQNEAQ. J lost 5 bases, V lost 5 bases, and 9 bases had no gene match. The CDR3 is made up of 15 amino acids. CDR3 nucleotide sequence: TGTGCCAGCAGCCAAGCACAGGGGACGCATCAGCCCCAGCATTTT. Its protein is CASSQAQGTHQPQHF.

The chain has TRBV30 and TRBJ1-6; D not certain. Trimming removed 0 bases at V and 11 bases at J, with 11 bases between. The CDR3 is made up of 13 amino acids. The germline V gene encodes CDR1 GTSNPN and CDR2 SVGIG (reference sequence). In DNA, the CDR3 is TGTGCCTGGAGTGTACTCCTGGGGACACCCCTCCACTTT. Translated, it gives CAWSVLLGTPLHF.

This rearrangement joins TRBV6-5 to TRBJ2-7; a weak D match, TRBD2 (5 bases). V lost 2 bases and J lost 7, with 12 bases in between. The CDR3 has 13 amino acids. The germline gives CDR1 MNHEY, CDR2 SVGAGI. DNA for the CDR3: TGTGCCAGCAGTTACCCGGGAAGGCGGGAGCAGTACTTC. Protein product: CASSYPGRREQYF.

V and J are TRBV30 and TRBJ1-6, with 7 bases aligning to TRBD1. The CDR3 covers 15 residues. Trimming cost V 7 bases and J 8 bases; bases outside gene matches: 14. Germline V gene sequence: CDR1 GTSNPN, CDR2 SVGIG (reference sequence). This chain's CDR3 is CAFPLSGDRYSPLHF. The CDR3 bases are TGTGCCTTCCCCCTCTCGGGGGACAGATATTCACCCCTCCACTTT.

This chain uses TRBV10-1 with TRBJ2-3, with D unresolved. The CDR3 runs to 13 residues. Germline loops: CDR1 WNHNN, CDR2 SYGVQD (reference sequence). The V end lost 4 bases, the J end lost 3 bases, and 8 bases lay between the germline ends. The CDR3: CASSVGPTDTQYF. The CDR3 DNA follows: TGCGCCAGCAGTGTCGGGCCTACAGATACGCAGTATTTT.

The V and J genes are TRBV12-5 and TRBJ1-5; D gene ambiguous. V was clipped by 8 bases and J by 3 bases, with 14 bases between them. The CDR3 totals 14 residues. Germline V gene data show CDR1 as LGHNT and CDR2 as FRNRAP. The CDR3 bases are TGTGCTAGTAGTCAAGGCAGGTCCAATCAGCCCCAGCATTTT. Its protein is CASSQGRSNQPQHF.

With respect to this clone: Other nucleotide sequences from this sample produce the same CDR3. CDR3 region: CASSQEGRTEAFF. In nucleotides, the CDR3 is TGTGCCAGCAGCCAAGAGGGACGGACTGAAGCTTTCTTT. The chain combines TRBV3-1 (or the pseudogene TRBV3-2) with TRBJ1-1; tentative D call: TRBD1 (5 bases). The germline gives CDR1 LGHDT, CDR2 YNNKEL (reference sequence). With 0 bases removed from V and 5 bases from J, the gap between germline ends came to 7 bases. The CDR3 is made up of 13 amino acids.

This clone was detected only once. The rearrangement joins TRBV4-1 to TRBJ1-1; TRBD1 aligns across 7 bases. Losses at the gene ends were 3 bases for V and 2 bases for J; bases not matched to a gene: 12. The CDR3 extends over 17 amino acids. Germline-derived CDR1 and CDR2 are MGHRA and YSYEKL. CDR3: CASSQRQGIALNTEAFF. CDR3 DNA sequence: TGCGCCAGCAGCCAGAGACAGGGAATCGCCCTCAACACTGAAGCTTTCTTT.

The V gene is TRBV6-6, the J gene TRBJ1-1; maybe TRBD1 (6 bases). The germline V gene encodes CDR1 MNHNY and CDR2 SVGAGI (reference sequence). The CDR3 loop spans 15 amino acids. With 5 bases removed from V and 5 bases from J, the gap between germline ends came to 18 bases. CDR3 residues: CASSDIQGSGTEAFF. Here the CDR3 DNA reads TGTGCCAGCAGTGATATTCAGGGGAGTGGGACTGAAGCTTTCTTT.

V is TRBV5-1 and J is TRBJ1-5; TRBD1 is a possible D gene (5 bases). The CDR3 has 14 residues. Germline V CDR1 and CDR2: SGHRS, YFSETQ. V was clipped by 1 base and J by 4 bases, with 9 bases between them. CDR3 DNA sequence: TGCGCCAGCAGCTTGCCAGGGCTGAATCAGCCCCAGCATTTT. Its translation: CASSLPGLNQPQHF.

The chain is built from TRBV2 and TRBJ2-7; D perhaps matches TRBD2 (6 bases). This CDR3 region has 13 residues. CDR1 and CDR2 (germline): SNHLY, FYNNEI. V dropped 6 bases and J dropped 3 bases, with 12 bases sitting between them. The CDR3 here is CASSWGLGYEQYF. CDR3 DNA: TGTGCCAGCAGCTGGGGACTGGGCTACGAGCAGTACTTC.

The CDR3 loop is CASSLRGEGNEQYF. The CDR3 nucleotides are TGTGCCAGCAGCCTGCGGGGCGAGGGAAACGAGCAGTACTTC. V usage is TRBV27 and J usage is TRBJ2-7; TRBD2 is a possible D gene (6 bases). Trimming stripped 6 bases from V and 5 bases from J, with 17 bases between. CDR1 MNHEY and CDR2 SMNVEV come from the germline V gene (reference sequence). The CDR3 has 14 residues.

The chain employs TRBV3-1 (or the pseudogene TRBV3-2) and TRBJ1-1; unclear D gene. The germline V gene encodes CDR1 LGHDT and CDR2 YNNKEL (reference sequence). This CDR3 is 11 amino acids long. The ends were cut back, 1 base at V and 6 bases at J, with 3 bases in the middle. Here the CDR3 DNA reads TGTGCCAGCAGCCAAGGGGCTGAAGCTTTCTTT. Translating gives CASSQGAEAFF.

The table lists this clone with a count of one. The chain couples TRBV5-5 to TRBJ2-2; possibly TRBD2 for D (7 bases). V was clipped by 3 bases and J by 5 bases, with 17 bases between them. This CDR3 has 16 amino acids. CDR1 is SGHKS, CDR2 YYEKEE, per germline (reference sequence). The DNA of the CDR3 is TGTGCCAGCAGCTGGGGGGCGGGAGTCGGGACCGGGGAGCTGTTTTTT. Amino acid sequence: CASSWGAGVGTGELFF.

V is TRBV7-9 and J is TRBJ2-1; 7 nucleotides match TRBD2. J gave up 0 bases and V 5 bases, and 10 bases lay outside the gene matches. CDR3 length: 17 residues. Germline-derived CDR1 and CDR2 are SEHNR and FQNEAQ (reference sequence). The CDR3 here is CASSPRTSPSSYNEQFF. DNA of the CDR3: TGTGCCAGCAGCCCGAGGACTAGTCCGAGCTCCTACAATGAGCAGTTCTTC.

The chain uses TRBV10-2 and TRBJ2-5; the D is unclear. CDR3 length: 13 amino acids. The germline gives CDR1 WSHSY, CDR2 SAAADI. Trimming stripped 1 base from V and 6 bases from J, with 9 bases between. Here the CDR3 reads CASSEYGSQTQYF. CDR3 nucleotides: TGCGCCAGCAGTGAGTATGGCAGCCAGACCCAGTACTTC.

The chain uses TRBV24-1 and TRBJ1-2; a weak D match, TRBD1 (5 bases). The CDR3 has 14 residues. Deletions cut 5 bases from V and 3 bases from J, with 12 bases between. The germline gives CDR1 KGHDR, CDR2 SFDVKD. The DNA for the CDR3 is TGTGCCACCAGTGGCGGGGAAGGGGACTATGGCTACACCTTC. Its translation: CATSGGEGDYGYTF.